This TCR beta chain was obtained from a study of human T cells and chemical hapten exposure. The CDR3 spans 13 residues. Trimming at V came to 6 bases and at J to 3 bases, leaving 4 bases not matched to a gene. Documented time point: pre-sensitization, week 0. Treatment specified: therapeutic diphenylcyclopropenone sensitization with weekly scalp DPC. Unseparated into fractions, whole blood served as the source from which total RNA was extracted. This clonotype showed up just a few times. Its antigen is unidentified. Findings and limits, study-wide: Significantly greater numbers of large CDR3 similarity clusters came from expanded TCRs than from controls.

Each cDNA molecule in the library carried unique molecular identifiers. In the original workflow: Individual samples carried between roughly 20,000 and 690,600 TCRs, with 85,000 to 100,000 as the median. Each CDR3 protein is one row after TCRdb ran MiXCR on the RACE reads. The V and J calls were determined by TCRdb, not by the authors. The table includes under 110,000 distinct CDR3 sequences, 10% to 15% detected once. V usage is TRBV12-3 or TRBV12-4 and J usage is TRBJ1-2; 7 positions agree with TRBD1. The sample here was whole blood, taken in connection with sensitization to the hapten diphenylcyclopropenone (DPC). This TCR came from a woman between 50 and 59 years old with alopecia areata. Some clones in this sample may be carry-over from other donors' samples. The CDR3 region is CASRGTVYYGYTF. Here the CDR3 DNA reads TGTGCCAGCAGGGGGACAGTCTACTATGGCTACACCTTC.